This is a list of T cell receptor beta chains from one sample in a study of T cell responses to AZD1222 COVID-19 vaccine. The table came from immunoSEQ multiplex PCR; TCRdb's copy has only in-frame clones and leaves some out. Of some 97,000 clones listed, 88% were seen once; the top ten hold roughly 1.8%. Sequencing was performed on peripheral blood, taken on day 0 of AZD1222 vaccination. The receptors here all came from an adult in good health. CDR3s include the opening cysteine and the closing phenylalanine or tryptophan. A D gene is named only where the DNA matches it firmly. The size entry is marked missing in some rows and otherwise reads once, few, many or a size class.

v_call	j_call	clone_size	d_call	cdr3_nt	cdr3_aa
TRBV21-1	TRBJ1-6	.	.	TGTGCCAGCAGCAACCTTCCCGGGCCAGTACTGCCGGTGGGCTCACCCCTCCACTTT	CASSNLPGPVLPVGSPLHF
TRBV20-1	TRBJ2-2	once	.	TGCAGTGCTAGGCTTGACGGGGAGCTGTTTTTT	CSARLDGELFF
TRBV5-1	TRBJ1-3	.	.	TGCGCCAGCAGCTTGGCCGCGGCACCCTCTGGAAACACCATATATTTT	CASSLAAAPSGNTIYF
TRBV19	TRBJ2-7	few	.	TGTGCCAGTAGTAGTTCCAGGTCCTTCTACGAGCAGTACTTC	CASSSSRSFYEQYF
TRBV4-1	TRBJ1-5	.	.	TGCGCCAGCAGCCAAGCTCCCAACAGGCAAGGTCAGCCCCAGCATTTT	CASSQAPNRQGQPQHF
TRBV24-1	TRBJ2-2	.	.	TGTGCCACCAGTGGTAGTAACACCGGGGAGCTGTTTTTT	CATSGSNTGELFF
TRBV29-1	TRBJ1-2	.	.	TGCAGCGCCCACGTCTCGGGACGGAAAGCTAACTATGGCTACACCTTC	CSAHVSGRKANYGYTF
TRBV2	TRBJ1-2	few	TRBD1	TGTGCCAGCCAATACGGACAGGAATATGGCTACACCTTC	CASQYGQEYGYTF
TRBV19	TRBJ1-5	.	TRBD1	TGTGCCAGTAGTATAGTCGCCCAGGGGGTGAGACAGCCCCAGCATTTT	CASSIVAQGVRQPQHF
TRBV5-1	TRBJ2-7	few	.	TGCGCCAGCAGCTTGGGTTCTTCAGGACCAAACACCTACGGGCAGTACTTC	CASSLGSSGPNTYGQYF
TRBV3-1/TRBV3-2	TRBJ2-7	few	TRBD1	TGTGCCAGCAGCCCGATCCTTGGACAGGGCCATTGGTACTTC	CASSPILGQGHWYF
TRBV9	TRBJ1-2	.	TRBD1	TGTGCCAGCAGCGTCAGTGGGACAGGAGGGGGCTACACCTTC	CASSVSGTGGGYTF
TRBV7-9	TRBJ1-3	.	.	TGTGCCAGCAGCTCAATGACGGGAAACACCATATATTTT	CASSSMTGNTIYF
TRBV27	TRBJ1-5	.	.	TGTGCCAGCAGTCCCCGAGCGGGGAATCAGCCCCAGCATTTT	CASSPRAGNQPQHF
TRBV7-2	TRBJ1-5	.	.	TGTGCCAGCAGCTTAGGCAATCAGCCCCAGCATTTT	CASSLGNQPQHF
TRBV6-5	TRBJ2-1	.	TRBD2	TGTGCCAGCAGGGGGACTAGTTTTTACAATGAGCAGTTCTTC	CASRGTSFYNEQFF
TRBV7-6	TRBJ2-7	.	TRBD2	TGTGCCAGCAGCTTAGGCGGGAGTACCTACGAGCAGTACTTC	CASSLGGSTYEQYF
TRBV13	TRBJ1-6	.	TRBD1	TGTGCCAGCAGCTCCTCGACAGGGGGCTTTTCACCCCTCCACTTT	CASSSSTGGFSPLHF
TRBV4-1	TRBJ1-1	.	.	TGCGCCAGCAGCCAAGGAATTAAATGGAGCACTGAAGCTTTCTTT	CASSQGIKWSTEAFF
TRBV5-8	TRBJ2-1	.	.	TGTGCCAGCAGCCCCGAGTTCGGTGAGCAGTTCTTC	CASSPEFGEQFF
TRBV9	TRBJ1-2	.	.	TGTGCCAGCAGCGTAGGGCAGCAGCTTCACTATGGCTACACCTTC	CASSVGQQLHYGYTF
TRBV6-5	TRBJ1-1	.	.	TGTGCCAGCCACGAACTGGGGCGAGGGAACACTGAAGCTTTCTTT	CASHELGRGNTEAFF
TRBV4-2	TRBJ2-3	once	.	TGTGCCAGCAGCCCGCGGGACGCTTCTAGCACAGATACGCAGTATTTT	CASSPRDASSTDTQYF
TRBV6-5	TRBJ2-1	.	.	TGTGCCAGCGCCCCCACGGGCTCGTACAATGAGCAGTTCTTC	CASAPTGSYNEQFF
TRBV29-1	TRBJ2-3	.	.	TGCAGCGGGCGGCAGCTTTACACAGATACGCAGTATTTT	CSGRQLYTDTQYF
TRBV2	TRBJ1-1	.	.	TGTGCCAGCAGTGAAAAGGGGGTAGGCACTGAAGCTTTCTTT	CASSEKGVGTEAFF
TRBV5-1	TRBJ2-1	.	TRBD1	TGCGCCAGCAGCTTGGATGGGACAGGCAGAAATGAGCAGTTCTTC	CASSLDGTGRNEQFF
TRBV9	TRBJ2-2	.	.	TGTGCCAGCAGCGCAGCCATCGGTACAGGACGGACCGGGGAGCTGTTTTTT	CASSAAIGTGRTGELFF
TRBV2	TRBJ2-7	.	TRBD2	TGTGCCAGCAGTCCGGGACTAGCGGGACCCTACGAGCAGTACTTC	CASSPGLAGPYEQYF
TRBV3-1/TRBV3-2	TRBJ2-7	.	.	TGTGCCAGCAGCCAAGACTACGAGCAGTACTTC	CASSQDYEQYF
TRBV4-3	TRBJ2-1	.	TRBD2	TGCGCCAGCAGCCAAACTAGCGGGGGCATCGGGCAGTTCTTC	CASSQTSGGIGQFF
TRBV5-5	TRBJ1-4	.	TRBD1	TGTGCCAACCTGGGACAGCCTAATGAAAAACTGTTTTTT	CANLGQPNEKLFF
TRBV11-2	TRBJ2-7	.	.	TGTGCCAGCAGCCCCGGTGGTAGCTGGAGCTCCTACGAGCAGTACTTC	CASSPGGSWSSYEQYF
TRBV11-3	TRBJ2-3	.	TRBD1	TGTGCCAGCACAATCCGGGACAGGGCTCCAGATACGCAGTATTTT	CASTIRDRAPDTQYF
TRBV30	TRBJ1-5	once	TRBD1	TGTGCCTGGGCACAGGGGTTGAGCAATCAGCCCCAGCATTTT	CAWAQGLSNQPQHF
TRBV18	TRBJ1-6	once	.	TGTGCCAGCTCACCACCCTCGGTTATTTCAGGTGGGGCACCCCTCCACTTT	CASSPPSVISGGAPLHF
TRBV4-1	TRBJ2-7	.	TRBD2	TGCGCCAGCAGCCAAGGAGGGTGGGCCAGAACCGGACTAGCGGAGTCCTACGAGCAGTACTTC	CASSQGGWARTGLAESYEQYF
TRBV7-6	TRBJ2-2	.	TRBD1	TGTGCCAGCAGCGCGGGGACAGGGGGCTCCGGGGAGCTGTTTTTT	CASSAGTGGSGELFF
TRBV7-8	TRBJ2-3	once	.	TGTGCCAGCAGCTTACTTTACTCGGGACCACAATCAGATACGCAGTATTTT	CASSLLYSGPQSDTQYF
TRBV7-9	TRBJ2-5	.	TRBD2	TGTGCCAGCAGACCGAGGATTGGCGGGAGGCAAGAGACCCAGTACTTC	CASRPRIGGRQETQYF
TRBV28	TRBJ1-5	.	.	TGTGCCAGCAGTTTGATAGTTGGGGGCTATCAGCCCCAGCATTTT	CASSLIVGGYQPQHF
TRBV28	TRBJ2-5	once	TRBD1	TGTGCCAGCAGGGAAGGGACAGGTTGGCAAGAGACCCAGTACTTC	CASREGTGWQETQYF